This T cell receptor beta chain was sequenced for a study of glioma-infiltrating T cells after dendritic cell vaccination. Study as a whole: Monocyte-derived dendritic cells, cultured less than 8 days with IL-4 and GM-CSF, were pulsed with autologous tumor lysate.

In germline, CDR1 is SEHNR, CDR2 FQNEAQ (reference sequence). CDR3 length: 15 residues. V was trimmed by 1 base and J by 0 bases, leaving 7 bases between them. Blood PBMC samples: pre-vaccination, two weeks post third vaccination, and at tumor progression. Measured with immunoSEQ multiplex PCR; TCRdb has only the in-frame clones, and not every one. Altogether about 82,000 clones are present, 80% to 90% being singletons, with the ten largest covering approximately 2.9%. The sequences come from blood, collected before dendritic cell vaccination. This chain links TRBV7-9 with TRBJ2-1; no reliable D call. The sequence was obtained from a human donor with glioblastoma. The CDR3 spells CASSLGKSSYNEQFF. CDR3 DNA: TGTGCCAGCAGCTTAGGCAAGAGCTCCTACAATGAGCAGTTCTTC. The whole variable domain, filled in from reference TRBV7-9 and TRBJ2-1, reads DTGVSQNPRHKITKRGQNVTFRCDPISEHNRLYWYRQTLGQGPEFLTYFQNEAQLEKSRLLSDRFSAERPKGSFSTLEIQRTEQGDSAMYLCASSLGKSSYNEQFFGPGTRLTVL.